This T cell receptor beta chain was recovered during a study of OX40 agonist ivuxolimab in advanced cancers. Study details: The drug used for patients, ivuxolimab, was an agonistic anti-OX40 (CD134) antibody. Ivuxolimab was delivered to patients intravenously every 2 weeks at doses spanning 0.01 to 10 mg/kg. At roughly 83% male, the cohort had a mean age of around 56 years, ranging from roughly 20 to 90. Three patients had partial responses: one hepatocellular carcinoma, two cutaneous melanoma.

The CDR3 extends over 15 amino acids. The germline CDR1 and CDR2 sequences are KGHSH and LQKENI. V lost 1 base to trimming and J lost 4 bases, with 13 bases between them. Method: immunoSEQ multiplex PCR; TCRdb's copy keeps in-frame clones and lacks some. The sample includes approximately 58,000 clones, approximately 90% of them seen just once. This receptor was taken from an adult with an advanced solid tumor such as melanoma, head and neck, liver or kidney cancer. Sequenced here: CD4+ or CD8+ T cells sorted from blood, sampled in a trial of the OX40 agonist ivuxolimab. V usage is TRBV18 and J usage is TRBJ1-1, with D perhaps matching TRBD1 (5 bases). The CDR3 loop is CASSPRAGGGTEAFF. DNA for the CDR3: TGTGCCAGCTCACCACGGGCCGGGGGTGGCACTGAAGCTTTCTTT.